This TCR beta chain emerged from a study of early T cells in non-severe SARS-CoV-2 infection (dated by TCRdb to the early 2020s). Concerning the study at large: Because TCR sequencing was done on bulk RNA from unsorted whole blood, the alpha and beta chains could not be paired. General findings and caveats noted by the study authors: VDJdb matching was skewed toward anti-spike CD8 responses and likely underestimated virus-specific expansions by missing private and CD4 specificities.

Spanning cysteine to phenylalanine, the CDR3 consists of 15 amino acids. The only DNA kept is the CDR3, 45 bases in frame from the first base. The germline V gene provides CDR1 SGHTA and CDR2 FQGNSA. Ends trimmed: V by 5 bases, J by 6 bases; bases unmatched to a gene: 9. Set within a cohort of healthcare workers in London, UK, this nested case-control study involved weekly PCR testing of nasopharyngeal swabs along with blood sampling. Healthcare workers were recruited during the week of the UK lockdown, between 23 and 31 March 2020, and followed weekly for up to roughly 15 weeks. The library was built by means of 5' RACE. TCRdb shows the sequencer as NextSeq 500. The TCR library protocol attached unique molecular identifiers to individual cDNA molecules to correct for sequencing error and PCR bias. Sequencing covered both TCR alpha and beta chains, and within each sample the abundances of alpha and beta sequences were tightly co-correlated. The study's own analysis went as follows. Decombinator V4 was used to perform V gene, J gene and CDR3 annotation of TCR sequences. TCRs were defined as expanded if a significant change between any two time points was detected under a Poisson model with p below 0.0001. TCR abundances were normalised to the total number of TCRs sequenced per sample and were expressed as counts per million. MAIT TCRs were defined by TRAV1-2 paired with TRAJ12, TRAJ20 or TRAJ33, and iNKT TCRs by TRAV10 paired with TRAJ18. A search of VDJdb, accessed on 1 November 2021, was run for TCRs annotated to CMV, EBV and SARS-CoV-2, with TCRs annotated for multiple antigens excluded. Through fastp at Q25 and MiXCR, TCRdb rebuilt clones from the public reads, retaining in-frame beta chains. Rows are unified per CDR3 protein, each entry keeping the most common DNA and genes. The V and J calls and clone size are TCRdb's, not the authors'. The sample yields tens of thousands of distinct CDR3 sequences; 12% to 15% were counted once. The ten most abundant clones make up around 6.4% of the sample.

This clonotype was recorded a few times. This receptor's antigen is unknown. No qualities accompany the bases; no much larger clone lies one base away. Source material: whole blood. The rearrangement joined TRBV7-2 to TRBJ2-1, with 8 bases aligning to TRBD2. This TCR was recovered from an adult who was a healthcare worker with PCR-confirmed SARS-CoV-2 infection or an uninfected control (not recorded which). CDR3 reads: CASSSRAGVFNEQFF. The bases read TGTGCCAGCAGCAGTCGAGCGGGGGTGTTCAATGAGCAGTTCTTC.